This is a list of T cell receptor beta chains from one sample in a study of lymphopenia after photon versus proton radiotherapy. Assay used: immunoSEQ multiplex PCR; TCRdb lists only in-frame clones, some missing. The sample consists of roughly 18,000 clones, around four fifths of them appearing once. The sequencing used peripheral blood, collected from a patient treated with photon-based radiotherapy. The source is a woman between 45 and 60 years old with pancreatic cancer. CDR3s include the opening cysteine and the closing phenylalanine or tryptophan. Each record gives: CDR3 protein, V gene, J gene.

CDR3 protein: CASSFAGGKNEQFF
V gene: TRBV28
J gene: TRBJ2-1

CDR3 protein: CASSYRWGPDTEAFF
V gene: TRBV6-5
J gene: TRBJ1-1

CDR3 protein: CASSLTDQETQYF
V gene: TRBV18
J gene: TRBJ2-5

CDR3 protein: CASSLTGNYGYTF
V gene: TRBV28
J gene: TRBJ1-2

CDR3 protein: CASSQVIRFRGTYTGELFF
V gene: TRBV4-1
J gene: TRBJ2-2

CDR3 protein: CASSLEFQPARETQYF
V gene: TRBV11-2
J gene: TRBJ2-5

CDR3 protein: CASSPGRNQPQHF
V gene: TRBV7-2
J gene: TRBJ1-5

CDR3 protein: CASSVGPWDEQFF
V gene: TRBV9
J gene: TRBJ2-1

CDR3 protein: CASSAGTSGLNEQFF
V gene: TRBV9
J gene: TRBJ2-1

CDR3 protein: CASSPESYEQYF
V gene: TRBV11-2
J gene: TRBJ2-7

CDR3 protein: CASSRPTSGSSYEQYF
V gene: TRBV18
J gene: TRBJ2-7

CDR3 protein: CSAVAASYEQYF
V gene: TRBV29-1
J gene: TRBJ2-7

CDR3 protein: CASSLSVSRYYEQYF
V gene: TRBV28
J gene: TRBJ2-7

CDR3 protein: CASSERRTDRVGYEQYF
V gene: TRBV25-1
J gene: TRBJ2-7

CDR3 protein: CASSQDPGQQETQYF
V gene: TRBV4-2
J gene: TRBJ2-5

CDR3 protein: CASSLRQWNAEAFF
V gene: TRBV27
J gene: TRBJ1-1

CDR3 protein: CASRGDRGLTGELFF
V gene: TRBV14
J gene: TRBJ2-2

CDR3 protein: CASSLGQATEQYF
V gene: TRBV11-2
J gene: TRBJ2-5

CDR3 protein: CASSPHRGFRAFF
V gene: TRBV16
J gene: TRBJ1-1

CDR3 protein: CASSGETGAMMYEQYF
V gene: TRBV2
J gene: TRBJ2-7

CDR3 protein: CASRRTTGLGTGELFF
V gene: TRBV7-9
J gene: TRBJ2-2

CDR3 protein: CASSLDQTTGEQFF
V gene: TRBV5-4
J gene: TRBJ2-1

CDR3 protein: CASSSRWEGAGELFF
V gene: TRBV14
J gene: TRBJ2-2

CDR3 protein: CASSEPLLGGYNEQFF
V gene: TRBV2
J gene: TRBJ2-1

CDR3 protein: CASLLLNTGELFF
V gene: TRBV10-1
J gene: TRBJ2-2

CDR3 protein: CASSLKSSETGRTYEQYF
V gene: TRBV7-6
J gene: TRBJ2-7

CDR3 protein: CASSSRGPETQYF
V gene: TRBV5-1
J gene: TRBJ2-5

CDR3 protein: CASSPEAGALSYNEQFF
V gene: TRBV5-6
J gene: TRBJ2-1

CDR3 protein: CASSEDPGLESLYSNQPQHF
V gene: TRBV2
J gene: TRBJ1-5

CDR3 protein: CATSRARELDNEQFF
V gene: TRBV15
J gene: TRBJ2-1

CDR3 protein: CASSTENRGDNYGYTF
V gene: TRBV19
J gene: TRBJ1-2

CDR3 protein: CASSQDPAPQETQYF
V gene: TRBV4-3
J gene: TRBJ2-5

CDR3 protein: CASSPQRWQVDGYTF
V gene: TRBV7-8
J gene: TRBJ1-2

CDR3 protein: CASSQGVAAPSKGTQYF
V gene: TRBV14
J gene: TRBJ2-5

CDR3 protein: CASSLTVPNPYNTGELFF
V gene: TRBV5-4
J gene: TRBJ2-2

CDR3 protein: CASSSFFSSEQYF
V gene: TRBV7-2
J gene: TRBJ2-7

CDR3 protein: CASSYKSGGGAYEQYF
V gene: TRBV6-5
J gene: TRBJ2-7

CDR3 protein: CATSRKTQGTEAFF
V gene: TRBV15
J gene: TRBJ1-1

CDR3 protein: CASSHTSGRCYNEQFF
V gene: TRBV23-1
J gene: TRBJ2-1

CDR3 protein: CASSFSASGISYNEQFF
V gene: TRBV5-5
J gene: TRBJ2-1

CDR3 protein: CATSRDPLDGKQFF
V gene: TRBV15
J gene: TRBJ2-1

CDR3 protein: CASSIGNTEAFF
V gene: TRBV19
J gene: TRBJ1-1

CDR3 protein: CASSPEGRGQETQYF
V gene: TRBV7-2
J gene: TRBJ2-5

CDR3 protein: CASSSDGLPYNEQFF
V gene: TRBV7-2
J gene: TRBJ2-1

CDR3 protein: CASSPTGTGGVSNQPQHF
V gene: TRBV18
J gene: TRBJ1-5

CDR3 protein: CAIRQGPNEKLFF
V gene: TRBV10-3
J gene: TRBJ1-4

CDR3 protein: CASSSPHPGGLNEKLFF
V gene: TRBV28
J gene: TRBJ1-4

CDR3 protein: CASSRGGDGSYEQYF
V gene: TRBV7-8
J gene: TRBJ2-7

CDR3 protein: CASSLLSGNYGYTF
V gene: TRBV7-9
J gene: TRBJ1-2

CDR3 protein: CASSQDGTDTQYF
V gene: TRBV4-2
J gene: TRBJ2-3

CDR3 protein: CASSDSGYEQYF
V gene: TRBV11-3
J gene: TRBJ2-7

CDR3 protein: CASSLVSSGRPVADTQYF
V gene: TRBV5-8
J gene: TRBJ2-3